The T cell receptor beta chain described here comes from a study of control samples from healthy donors and cancer patients. The germline V gene has CDR1 SNHLY and CDR2 FYNNEI. V shed 4 bases and J shed 0 bases, with 9 bases lying between them. CDR3 size: 14 residues. Some clones are missing from TCRdb's copy, which holds only in-frame ones; the method was immunoSEQ multiplex PCR. Of roughly 54,000 clones listed, approximately 95% are singletons. The specimen was blood. The chain joins TRBV2 to TRBJ1-2; D unclear. The clonotype originates from a woman younger than 45 in good health. The CDR3 region is CASSGHLANYGYTF. The CDR3 DNA reads TGTGCCAGCAGTGGACACTTAGCTAACTATGGCTACACCTTC.